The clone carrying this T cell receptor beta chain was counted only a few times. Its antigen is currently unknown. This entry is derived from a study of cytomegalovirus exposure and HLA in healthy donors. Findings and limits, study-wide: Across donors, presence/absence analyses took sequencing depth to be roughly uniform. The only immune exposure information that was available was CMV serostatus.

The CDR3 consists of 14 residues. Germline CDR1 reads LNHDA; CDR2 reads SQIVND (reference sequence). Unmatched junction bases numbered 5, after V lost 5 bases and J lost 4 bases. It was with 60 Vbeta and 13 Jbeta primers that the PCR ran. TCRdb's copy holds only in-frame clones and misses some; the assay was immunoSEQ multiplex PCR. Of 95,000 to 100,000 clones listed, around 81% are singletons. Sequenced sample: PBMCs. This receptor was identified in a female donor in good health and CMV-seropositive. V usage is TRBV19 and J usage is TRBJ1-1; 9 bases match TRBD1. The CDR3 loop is CASSYRGLRTEAFF. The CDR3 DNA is TGTGCCAGTAGTTACAGGGGGCTGCGCACTGAAGCTTTCTTT.